Listed below are T cell receptor beta chains from one sample, sequenced in a study of blood T cell repertoires in COVID-19. Sequencing was performed with immunoSEQ multiplex PCR; in TCRdb, only in-frame clones are kept and a portion is missing. The repertoire holds 230,000 or so clones, with around 81% as singletons. Source material: peripheral blood. Receptors originate from a man aged 45-65 years with active or convalescent COVID-19. Both conserved end residues are part of each CDR3. The order of the fields is CDR3 length, clone size, V gene, CDR3 protein. The size field is filled for only some rows; it gives once, few, many or a size class.

length: 13; size: .; V: TRBV28; CDR3: CASSFYQNQPQHF
length: 14; size: once; V: TRBV19; CDR3: CACNSLSSGNTIYF
length: 14; size: .; V: TRBV5-5; CDR3: CASSLDRGRTEAFF
length: 15; size: .; V: TRBV6-1; CDR3: CASSEGAGSTDTQYF
length: 13; size: .; V: TRBV11-2; CDR3: CASSLEQIYEQYF
length: 16; size: .; V: TRBV13; CDR3: CASSPPGLAGRGAQYF
length: 18; size: .; V: TRBV24-1; CDR3: CATSDPGTGDLFLPEAFF
length: 15; size: .; V: TRBV28; CDR3: CASSPDRVSGNTIYF
length: 16; size: .; V: TRBV6-5; CDR3: CASSYLSRISGNTIYF
length: 15; size: .; V: TRBV21-1; CDR3: CASSKGGTENNEQFF
length: 17; size: once; V: TRBV18; CDR3: CASSPTPGQGAGEKLFF
length: 13; size: .; V: TRBV12-5; CDR3: CASGLPRNYGYTF
length: 18; size: .; V: TRBV7-9; CDR3: CASSFLAGDLANTGELFF
length: 15; size: .; V: TRBV24-1; CDR3: CATSSSGASTDTQYF
length: 14; size: .; V: TRBV24-1; CDR3: CATSPGTGGHEQYF
length: 15; size: .; V: TRBV6-6; CDR3: CASSLPGGSRYGYTF
length: 15; size: few; V: TRBV3-1/TRBV3-2; CDR3: CASSLGLAGGETQYF
length: 15; size: .; V: TRBV5-4; CDR3: CASSSATGGDYGYTF
length: 14; size: .; V: TRBV5-1; CDR3: CASSLVEDTGELFF
length: 16; size: .; V: TRBV19; CDR3: CASSPSNLGGDQPQHF
length: 15; size: .; V: TRBV23-1; CDR3: CASTGGNPPNYGYTF
length: 16; size: .; V: TRBV6-5; CDR3: CASSYSSGGQTDTQYF
length: 16; size: .; V: TRBV19; CDR3: CASSARQVRKGYEQYF
length: 13; size: .; V: TRBV18; CDR3: CASSPGQFYEQYF
length: 17; size: .; V: TRBV11-2; CDR3: CASSLVGSRNWETEAFF
length: 18; size: .; V: TRBV7-3; CDR3: CASSELTFGQVQNSPLHF
length: 17; size: .; V: TRBV15; CDR3: CATSRALGQGSYNEQFF
length: 13; size: .; V: TRBV5-8; CDR3: CASLDRNTGELFF
length: 14; size: once; V: TRBV9; CDR3: CASSARGQLDEQYF
length: 14; size: .; V: TRBV4-3; CDR3: CASSGAQGAYEQYF
length: 14; size: .; V: TRBV18; CDR3: CASSPPDRAYEQYF
length: 15; size: few; V: TRBV4-1; CDR3: CASSPHSPGQDSAFF
length: 15; size: .; V: TRBV4-2; CDR3: CASSQEGGDTGELFF
length: 15; size: .; V: TRBV28; CDR3: CASSPGQGANEKLFF
length: 15; size: .; V: TRBV2; CDR3: CASKGGTGGRQPQHF
length: 15; size: .; V: TRBV7-9; CDR3: CASSWDRGSNYGYTF
length: 15; size: .; V: TRBV2; CDR3: CASRTGGFVNEKLFF
length: 15; size: .; V: TRBV5-4; CDR3: CASSNIGQGESPLHF
length: 12; size: .; V: TRBV12-3/TRBV12-4; CDR3: CASQTGAGGYTF
length: 12; size: .; V: TRBV30; CDR3: CAWSGTGVGYTF
length: 17; size: .; V: TRBV19; CDR3: CASTMGTGPSGANVLTF
length: 18; size: .; V: TRBV19; CDR3: CATAPPGAIGLSRSPLHF
length: 14; size: once; V: TRBV5-4; CDR3: CASSRDRSTDTQYF
length: 13; size: .; V: TRBV15; CDR3: CATSHGNSYEQYF
length: 15; size: .; V: TRBV5-5; CDR3: CASSLGQNSGNTIYF